Presented here are 5 T cell receptor beta chains from one specimen sequenced in a study of blood T cell repertoires in COVID-19. Clones were sequenced by immunoSEQ multiplex PCR, and TCRdb holds only the in-frame ones, with some missing. The sample yields fewer than 100,000 clones, about 80% seen once. The sample consisted of peripheral blood. All receptors come from a man between 65 and 85 years old with acute or convalescent COVID-19.

The rearrangement joins TRBV11-2 to TRBJ2-5, with D perhaps matching TRBD1 (7 bases). This CDR3 has 17 residues. The V and J ends lost 5 bases and 3 bases respectively, with 22 bases between them. Germline values: CDR1 SGHAT, CDR2 FQNNGV. For the CDR3, the DNA is TGTGCCAGCAGCCCCCAGGGGGGACCTCTAAGGGAAGAGACCCAGTACTTC. Protein: CASSPQGGPLREETQYF.

This chain links TRBV9 with TRBJ2-5; TRBD1 matches at 8 bases. The CDR3 length is 15 residues. The J segment lost 5 bases and the V segment lost 2 bases, leaving 8 bases of the junction unmatched. Germline CDR1 SGDLS, CDR2 YYNGEE. This CDR3 reads CASSVGQGRDETQYF. Here the CDR3 DNA reads TGTGCCAGCAGCGTTGGACAGGGACGGGACGAGACCCAGTACTTC. The full variable domain, its missing parts supplied by reference TRBV9 and TRBJ2-5, is DSGVTQTPKHLITATGQRVTLRCSPRSGDLSVYWYQQSLDQGLQFLIQYYNGEERAKGNILERFSAQQFPDLHSELNLSSLELGDSALYFCASSVGQGRDETQYFGPGTRLLVL.

The rearrangement links TRBV11-2 to TRBJ2-6; D is uncertain. Deletions cut 7 bases from V and 1 base from J, with 20 bases between. CDR3 length: 18 residues. Germline assignment: CDR1 SGHAT and CDR2 FQNNGV. CDR3 loop: CASTVRVSAQSGANVLTF. CDR3 coding DNA: TGTGCCAGCACCGTACGGGTTTCGGCCCAATCTGGGGCCAACGTCCTGACTTTC.

In this sample, this clone turned up a few times. The chain recombines TRBV6-5 with TRBJ1-5; TRBD1 agrees at 8 bases. CDR1 is MNHEY and CDR2 is SVGAGI in the germline V gene. The V segment lost 11 bases and the J segment 6 bases; nucleotides outside the gene matches: 9. CDR3 size: 13 residues. This chain's CDR3 is CASQGAGGQPQHF. CDR3 DNA: TGTGCCTCGCAGGGGGCGGGTGGTCAGCCCCAGCATTTT.

The chain employs TRBV2 and TRBJ2-7; D perhaps matches TRBD1 (6 bases). CDR3 length: 14 amino acids. V shed 6 bases and J shed 0 bases, with 12 bases lying between them. Looked up from germline, CDR1 is SNHLY and CDR2 is FYNNEI. As DNA, the CDR3 is TGTGCCAGCAGCGGGCCAGGGGACTCCTACGAGCAGTACTTC. This translates into CASSGPGDSYEQYF.